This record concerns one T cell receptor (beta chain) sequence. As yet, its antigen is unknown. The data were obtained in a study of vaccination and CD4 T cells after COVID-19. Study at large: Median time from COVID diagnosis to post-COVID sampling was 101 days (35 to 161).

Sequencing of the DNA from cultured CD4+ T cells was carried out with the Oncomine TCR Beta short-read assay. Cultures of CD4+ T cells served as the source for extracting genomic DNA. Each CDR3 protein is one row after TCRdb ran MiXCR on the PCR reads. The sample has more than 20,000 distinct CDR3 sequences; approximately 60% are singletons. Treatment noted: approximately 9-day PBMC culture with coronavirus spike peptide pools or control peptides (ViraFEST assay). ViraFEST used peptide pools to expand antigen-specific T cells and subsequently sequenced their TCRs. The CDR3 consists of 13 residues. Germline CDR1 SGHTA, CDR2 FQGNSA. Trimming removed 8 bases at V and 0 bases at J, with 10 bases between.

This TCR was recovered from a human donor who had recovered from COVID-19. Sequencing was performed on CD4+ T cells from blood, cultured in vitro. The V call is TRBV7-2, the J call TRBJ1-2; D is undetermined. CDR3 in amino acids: CASRAASNYGYTF. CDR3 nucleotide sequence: TGTGCCAGCCGCGCGGCGTCTAACTATGGCTACACCTTC. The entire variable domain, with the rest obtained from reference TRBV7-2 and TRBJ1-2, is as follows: GAGVSQSPSNKVTEKGKDVELRCDPISGHTALYWYRQSLGQGLEFLIYFQGNSAPDKSGLPSDRFSAERTGGSVSTLTIQRTQQEDSAVYLCASRAASNYGYTFGSGTRLTVV.